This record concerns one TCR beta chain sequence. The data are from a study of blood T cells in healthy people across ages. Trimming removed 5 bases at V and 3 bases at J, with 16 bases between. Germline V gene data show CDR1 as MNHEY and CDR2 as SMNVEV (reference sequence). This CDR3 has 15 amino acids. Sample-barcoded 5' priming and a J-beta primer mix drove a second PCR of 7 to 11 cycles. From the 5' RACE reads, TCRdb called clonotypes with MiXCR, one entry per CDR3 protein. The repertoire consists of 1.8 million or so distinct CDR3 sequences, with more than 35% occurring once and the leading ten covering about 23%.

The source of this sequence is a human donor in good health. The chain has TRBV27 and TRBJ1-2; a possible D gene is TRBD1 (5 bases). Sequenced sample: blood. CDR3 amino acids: CASSPGPSSHYGYTF. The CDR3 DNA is TGTGCCAGCAGTCCGGGACCGAGCAGTCACTATGGCTACACCTTC.